The 27 T cell receptor beta chains in this list originate from one sample, sequenced in a study of T cells after yellow fever vaccination. TCRdb re-analysed the 5' RACE reads in MiXCR, keeping a single row per CDR3 protein. The sample has roughly 330,000 distinct CDR3 sequences, approximately 4.2% seen once. The sequencing here drew on PBMCs, taken 5 days after the yellow fever booster vaccination. The receptor source for this set is a man aged 18-30 years who received the YFV17D yellow fever vaccine.

This clonotype has only a few counts. This chain uses TRBV7-9 with TRBJ2-1; D uncertain. The CDR3 spans 13 residues. The germline CDR1 and CDR2 sequences are SEHNR and FQNEAQ (reference sequence). Trimming shortened V by 8 bases and J by 4 bases, and 12 bases separated the two germline ends. The CDR3 protein is CASGIERYNEQFF. The CDR3 bases are TGTGCCAGCGGAATAGAGAGATACAATGAGCAGTTCTTC. The full variable domain, its missing parts supplied by reference TRBV7-9 and TRBJ2-1, is DTGVSQNPRHKITKRGQNVTFRCDPISEHNRLYWYRQTLGQGPEFLTYFQNEAQLEKSRLLSDRFSAERPKGSFSTLEIQRTEQGDSAMYLCASGIERYNEQFFGPGTRLTVL.

This chain connects TRBV11-2 to TRBJ2-1; no definite D call. The CDR3 extends over 11 amino acids. V dropped 4 bases and J dropped 7 bases, with 5 bases sitting between them. The germline CDR1 and CDR2 sequences are SGHAT and FQNNGV. CDR3: CASSSTNEQFF. CDR3 nucleotides: TGTGCCAGCAGCTCTACGAATGAGCAGTTCTTC.

This clonotype has ten or more counts. The J gene is TRBJ2-1, the V gene TRBV5-1; D not certain. The CDR3 sequence is 14 residues long. The V end was cut by 3 bases, the J end by 8 bases, with 15 bases between. Germline loops: CDR1 SGHRS, CDR2 YFSETQ. The CDR3 sequence is CASSSLKSLDEQFF. The CDR3 nucleotides read TGCGCCAGCAGCTCCTTAAAGTCCCTGGATGAGCAGTTCTTC. Full variable domain (outside the CDR3, taken from reference TRBV5-1 and TRBJ2-1): KAGVTQTPRYLIKTRGQQVTLSCSPISGHRSVSWYQQTPGQGLQFLFEYFSETQRNKGNFPGRFSGRQFSNSRSEMNVSTLELGDSALYLCASSSLKSLDEQFFGPGTRLTVL.

The table lists this clonotype with many counts. This sequence joins TRBV10-3 and TRBJ1-1; no reliable D call. V dropped 9 bases and J dropped 0 bases, with 5 bases sitting between them. This CDR3 is 11 amino acids long. Looked up from germline, CDR1 is ENHRY and CDR2 is SYGVKD. The CDR3 DNA reads TGTGCCATTCAGGTGAACACTGAAGCTTTCTTT. It codes for CAIQVNTEAFF.

In this sample, this clonotype turned up a few times. The chain is built from TRBV5-1 and TRBJ2-7, with D perhaps matching TRBD2 (5 bases). The CDR3 is 13 amino acids. The germline V and J ends were trimmed by 1 base and 6 bases, with 11 bases remaining between them. Germline-derived CDR1 and CDR2 are SGHRS and YFSETQ. As DNA, the CDR3 is TGCGCCAGCAGCTTGTGGCGAGGGCGCGAGCAGTACTTC. This gives the protein CASSLWRGREQYF. Full variable domain (outside the CDR3, taken from reference TRBV5-1 and TRBJ2-7): KAGVTQTPRYLIKTRGQQVTLSCSPISGHRSVSWYQQTPGQGLQFLFEYFSETQRNKGNFPGRFSGRQFSNSRSEMNVSTLELGDSALYLCASSLWRGREQYFGPGTRLTVT.

This clonotype was seen a few times. CDR3 region: CASSLAGTRSPNEQFF. CDR3 nucleotide sequence: TGTGCCAGCAGCTTAGCCGGGACAAGGAGCCCTAATGAGCAGTTCTTC. The J gene is TRBJ2-1, the V gene TRBV11-1; a weak D match, TRBD1 (6 bases). CDR3 length: 16 amino acids. V lost 0 bases to trimming and J lost 7 bases, with 16 bases between them. Germline V gene sequence: CDR1 SGHAT, CDR2 FQDESV (reference sequence).

This clonotype turned up a few times. This chain connects TRBV5-1 to TRBJ2-5; D remains unclear. Germline-derived CDR1 and CDR2 are SGHRS and YFSETQ. The CDR3 has 12 amino acids. The V gene lost 4 bases and the J gene lost 6 bases, with 10 bases spanning the gap. CDR3 DNA sequence: TGCGCCAGCAGCCTAACCGGACAGACCCAGTACTTC. Protein: CASSLTGQTQYF.

In this sample, this clonotype turned up many times. V is TRBV7-6 and J is TRBJ2-1; 13 nucleotides line up with TRBD2. The CDR3 contains 17 residues. Trimming at V came to 5 bases and at J to 1 base, leaving 5 bases not matched to a gene. CDR1 and CDR2 from the germline V gene are SGHVS and FNYEAQ. CDR3 nucleotides: TGTGCCAGCAGCGAAAGACTAGCGGGGGGATCCTACAATGAGCAGTTCTTC. This codes for CASSERLAGGSYNEQFF.

V and J are TRBV6-5 and TRBJ2-3, with TRBD2 identical over 8 bases. The germline V gene encodes CDR1 MNHEY and CDR2 SVGAGI. V trimming: 0 bases; J trimming: 5 bases; junction bases outside the gene matches: 10. The CDR3 consists of 17 residues. The CDR3 protein is CASSYSISGGIRDTQYF. DNA for the CDR3: TGTGCCAGCAGTTACTCGATCAGCGGGGGTATCAGAGATACGCAGTATTTT.

The table lists this clonotype with many counts. V is TRBV6-2 or TRBV6-3 and J is TRBJ2-1; D may be TRBD2 (5 bases). Germline V gene sequence: CDR1 MNHEY, CDR2 SVGEGT. The CDR3 runs to 14 residues. Trimming removed 5 bases from V and 9 bases from J, with 17 bases in between. The CDR3 reads CASSTGLAWAEQFF. CDR3 DNA sequence: TGTGCCAGCAGTACCGGACTGGCCTGGGCTGAGCAGTTCTTC.

Many counts were recorded for this clonotype. V is TRBV18 and J is TRBJ1-1, with D possibly matching TRBD1 (6 bases). V lost 0 bases and J 3 bases, leaving 11 bases between the germline ends. Germline lookup yields CDR1 KGHSH and CDR2 LQKENI. The CDR3 contains 15 residues. The CDR3 coding sequence is TGTGCCAGCTCACCACCGGGGGCTTGGGACACTGAAGCTTTCTTT. Amino acid sequence: CASSPPGAWDTEAFF.

This clonotype occurred a few times. The chain combines TRBV5-5 with TRBJ2-5, with D possibly matching TRBD2 (5 bases). The CDR3 is 15 amino acids. Trimming pared 4 bases from V and 4 bases from J, leaving 17 bases between. CDR1 and CDR2 from the germline V gene are SGHKS and YYEKEE (reference sequence). The CDR3 protein is CASSVAGLWGETQYF. CDR3 DNA sequence: TGTGCCAGCAGCGTGGCGGGTCTCTGGGGAGAGACCCAGTACTTC. The variable domain in full, completed from reference TRBV5-5 and TRBJ2-5, reads DAGVTQSPTHLIKTRGQQVTLRCSPISGHKSVSWYQQVLGQGPQFIFQYYEKEERGRGNFPDRFSARQFPNYSSELNVNALLLGDSALYLCASSVAGLWGETQYFGPGTRLLVL.

This clonotype was counted many times. The rearrangement links TRBV5-1 to TRBJ2-5; D may match TRBD1 or TRBD2 (5 bases each). The CDR3 extends over 14 amino acids. Germline-derived CDR1 and CDR2 are SGHRS and YFSETQ. The germline V and J ends were trimmed by 2 bases and 4 bases, with 12 bases remaining between them. The CDR3 DNA reads TGCGCCAGCAGCTTCCAGGGAGAAGGAGAGACCCAGTACTTC. Translating it yields CASSFQGEGETQYF.

This clonotype appeared many times. The gene calls are TRBV7-3 and TRBJ1-5; no clear D. V lost 5 bases, J lost 1 base, and 3 bases lay in between. Looked up from germline, CDR1 is SGHTA and CDR2 is FQGTGA. The CDR3 runs 12 residues. CDR3 nucleotide sequence: TGTGCCAGCAGCATGAGCAATCAGCCCCAGCATTTT. Translation gives CASSMSNQPQHF.

This rearrangement joins TRBV14 to TRBJ1-2; TRBD1 matches at 11 bases. CDR1 and CDR2 from the germline V gene are SGHDN and FVKESK. The ends lost 3 bases at V and 4 bases at J; junction bases unmatched: 4. The CDR3 is 15 residues long. This CDR3 reads CASSQGTGGFYGYTF. CDR3 coding DNA: TGTGCCAGCAGCCAGGGGACAGGGGGATTCTATGGCTACACCTTC.

The chain has TRBV7-9 and TRBJ2-2, with D perhaps matching TRBD2 (5 bases). V was pared by 3 bases and J by 3 bases, with 8 bases between. The CDR3 sequence is 14 residues long. Looked up from germline, CDR1 is SEHNR and CDR2 is FQNEAQ (reference sequence). The CDR3 is CASSFPGYTGELFF. CDR3 nucleotide sequence: TGTGCCAGCAGCTTTCCGGGATACACCGGGGAGCTGTTTTTT. The variable domain in full, completed from reference TRBV7-9 and TRBJ2-2, reads DTGVSQNPRHKITKRGQNVTFRCDPISEHNRLYWYRQTLGQGPEFLTYFQNEAQLEKSRLLSDRFSAERPKGSFSTLEIQRTEQGDSAMYLCASSFPGYTGELFFGEGSRLTVL.

The J gene is TRBJ2-7, the V gene TRBV20-1; 9 bases map to TRBD2. The CDR3 has 13 residues. The V gene end was trimmed by 6 bases and the J gene end by 4 bases; junction bases not matched to a gene: 7. Germline V gives CDR1 DFQATT, CDR2 SNEGSKA (reference sequence). The CDR3 DNA reads TGCAGTGCCCGGACTAGCGAAGTTTACGAGCAGTACTTC. Translated, it gives CSARTSEVYEQYF.

This clonotype was observed a few times. V is TRBV14 and J is TRBJ1-6, with TRBD1 matching over 7 bases. V was clipped by 3 bases and J by 6 bases; unmatched bases: 5. Germline V CDR1 and CDR2: SGHDN, FVKESK. This CDR3 is built from 15 residues. The DNA for the CDR3 is TGTGCCAGCAGCCAGACGACAGGGTTTAATTCACCCCTCCACTTT. It is translated as CASSQTTGFNSPLHF.

In its sample, this clonotype was seen many times. This chain connects TRBV4-3 to TRBJ1-6; 8 bases align to TRBD1. Germline CDR1 reads LGHNA; CDR2 reads YSLEER. The J segment lost 13 bases and the V segment lost 2 bases, leaving 16 bases of the junction unmatched. The CDR3 loop spans 17 amino acids. DNA for the CDR3: TGCGCCAGCAGCCAAAATAATGCCGGGACAGGCTCGGTTCCCCTCCACTTT. Its translation: CASSQNNAGTGSVPLHF.

For this clonotype: A much larger clone lies one base from this, so it may be a read error. The gene calls are TRBV7-2 and TRBJ2-4, with D perhaps assigned TRBD1 or TRBD2 (5 bases each). Per the germline V gene, CDR1 is SGHTA and CDR2 is FQGNSA. This CDR3 has 14 amino acids. This chain's CDR3 is CASSWGIAKNTQYF. The CDR3 DNA sequence: TGTGCCAGCAGCTGGGGGATAGCCAAAAACACTCAGTACTTC.

Only a few counts were recorded for this clonotype. V usage is TRBV20-1 and J usage is TRBJ1-2; unclear D gene. V was clipped by 4 bases and J by 7 bases, with 10 bases between them. Germline values: CDR1 DFQATT, CDR2 SNEGSKA (reference sequence). There are 11 residues in the CDR3. The CDR3 bases are TGCAGTGCTAATCGAGGGATTGGCTACACCTTC. As protein: CSANRGIGYTF.

This clonotype is labeled as medium-sized. The chain employs TRBV4-2 and TRBJ2-1, with TRBD2 matching 12 bases. V gave up 1 base and J gave up 6 bases; unmatched junction bases: 1. This CDR3 is 15 amino acids long. Germline V gives CDR1 LGHNA, CDR2 YNFKEQ. In DNA form, the CDR3 reads TGTGCCAGCAGCCAAGCTAGCGGGGGGGCCAATGAGCAGTTCTTC. The encoded protein is CASSQASGGANEQFF.

This clonotype came up many times. The chain recombines TRBV24-1 with TRBJ1-1; 12 bases agree with TRBD1. With 9 bases clipped from V and 7 bases from J, the junction kept 5 bases outside the gene matches. This CDR3 is 13 amino acids long. CDR1 is KGHDR, CDR2 SFDVKD, per germline. The CDR3 DNA reads as TGTGCCACCCGGGACAGGGGGCGCAGTGAAGCTTTCTTT. Translated: CATRDRGRSEAFF.

This chain links TRBV9 with TRBJ2-5; the D is unclear. The length of the CDR3 is 13 residues. The V gene's germline CDR1 is SGDLS and CDR2 YYNGEE. V was clipped by 0 bases and J by 4 bases, with 7 bases between them. As DNA, the CDR3 is TGTGCCAGCAGCGTAGCGCCCCCAGAGACCCAGTACTTC. Translating it yields CASSVAPPETQYF.

This clonotype was picked up a small number of times. This chain joins TRBV7-2 and TRBJ1-6; possibly TRBD1 for D (5 bases). CDR3 length: 14 residues. Deletions cut 0 bases from V and 5 bases from J, with 5 bases between. CDR1 SGHTA and CDR2 FQGNSA come from the germline V gene. CDR3 sequence (DNA): TGTGCCAGCAGCTTAGCAGGGGATAATTCACCCCTCCACTTT. This encodes CASSLAGDNSPLHF.

This clonotype was detected a few times. The chain recombines TRBV5-8 with TRBJ1-4; perhaps TRBD1 as D (5 bases). CDR1 and CDR2 (germline): SGHTS, YDEGEE. Trimming stripped 2 bases from V and 7 bases from J, with 18 bases between. The CDR3 totals 16 residues. CDR3 loop: CASSFFWGSRGEKLFF. The CDR3 DNA is TGTGCCAGCAGCTTTTTTTGGGGCAGCCGGGGTGAAAAACTGTTTTTT.

This clonotype was detected many times. The chain links TRBV7-2 to TRBJ2-7, with a tentative D call TRBD2 (5 bases). This CDR3 is built from 14 residues. Germline CDR1 and CDR2: SGHTA and FQGNSA. The V gene lost 5 bases and the J gene lost 5 bases, with 16 bases spanning the gap. The CDR3 protein is CASSPPGFRDEQYF. CDR3 in DNA: TGTGCCAGCAGCCCTCCGGGGTTTCGCGACGAGCAGTACTTC.